This T cell receptor beta chain was sequenced for a study of cytomegalovirus exposure and HLA in healthy donors. About the research overall: The same platform as the approximately 660 first-cohort repertoires was used for the 120 validation repertoires, a later analysis reported.

Notes on the study in general: Three chains linked to CMV were shown in vitro to be specific for CMV antigens.

Profiling relied on immunoSEQ multiplex PCR, and the TCRdb table lists in-frame clones only, not all of them. Of 90,000 to 150,000 clones in the sample, 85% to 90% were seen once. This clone came up once. Its antigen remains unknown. The study drew the donors from its roughly 120-subject validation cohort, separate from the approximately 670-subject first cohort. Looked up from germline, CDR1 is SGHVS and CDR2 is FQNEAQ. The V end lost 2 bases, the J end lost 4 bases, and 18 bases lay between the germline ends. The CDR3 has 17 residues. Sequencing was done on a sample of PBMCs. This clonotype was obtained from a woman under 30 in good health and CMV-seropositive. This chain joins TRBV7-8 and TRBJ1-3; D may be TRBD1 (6 bases). Here the CDR3 reads CASSLSGTGLRGNTIYF. The CDR3 DNA follows: TGTGCCAGCAGCTTATCGGGCACAGGGCTTAGGGGAAACACCATATATTTT.